This TCR beta chain was found in a study of blood T cell repertoires in COVID-19. Overall study context: Acute-phase and convalescent COVID-19 samples originated in the United States, Italy and Spain.

The V end lost 4 bases, the J end lost 4 bases, and 15 bases lay between the germline ends. CDR3 length equals 15 residues. Germline V gives CDR1 SGHRS, CDR2 YFSETQ. The method was immunoSEQ multiplex PCR; TCRdb's version includes in-frame clones alone and lacks a portion of them. The repertoire holds roughly 280,000 clones, with roughly 86% as singletons. This TCR derives from a man aged 40-49 years with active or convalescent COVID-19. The sequencing input was peripheral blood. The J gene is TRBJ1-5, the V gene TRBV5-1, with a weak D call TRBD1 (5 bases). In DNA form, the CDR3 reads TGCGCCAGCAGCCATTCGGGACTGACAAATCAGCCCCAGCATTTT. Its protein is CASSHSGLTNQPQHF.